This is a list of T cell receptor beta chains from one sample in a study of cytomegalovirus exposure and HLA in healthy donors. Generated by immunoSEQ multiplex PCR, the TCRdb table keeps only in-frame clones and is missing some. This table has 150,000 or so clones, 75% to 80% appearing once. Sequenced input: PBMCs. Source of these receptors: a man aged 35 to 55 in good health and CMV-seropositive. Both conserved end residues are part of each CDR3. A D gene is named only where the DNA matches it firmly. Expanded clones get a size class; other rows say once, few or many, or leave the size out.

-,TRBD1,TRBV4-2,TRBJ2-6,CASSQDGTESSGANVLTF,TGTGCCAGCAGCCAGGACGGGACAGAGAGCTCTGGGGCCAACGTCCTGACTTTC
-,TRBD1,TRBV7-2,TRBJ1-1,CASSFSQGVTEAFF,TGTGCCAGCAGCTTCTCACAGGGGGTGACTGAAGCTTTCTTT
few,TRBD1,TRBV6-5,TRBJ2-1,CASSIGTGIDEQFF,TGTGCCAGCAGCATTGGGACAGGGATCGATGAGCAGTTCTTC
few,-,TRBV7-9,TRBJ1-5,CASSPAGGRPNQPQHF,TGTGCCAGCAGCCCCGCAGGAGGCCGGCCTAATCAGCCCCAGCATTTT
-,-,TRBV27,TRBJ2-1,CASSQGGYNEQFF,TGTGCCAGCAGCCAGGGGGGCTACAATGAGCAGTTCTTC
-,-,TRBV6-5,TRBJ2-5,CASSRGGAETQYF,TGTGCCAGCAGCAGAGGTGGGGCGGAGACCCAGTACTTC
-,TRBD2,TRBV27,TRBJ2-7,CASSLRTGTSVVYEQYF,TGTGCCAGCAGTCTACGCACCGGGACTAGCGTTGTATACGAGCAGTACTTC
-,TRBD1,TRBV18,TRBJ1-4,CASSLLGQGAYEKLFF,TGTGCCAGCTCACTTCTCGGACAGGGCGCCTATGAAAAACTGTTTTTT
-,TRBD1,TRBV13,TRBJ2-1,CASSPRQGHSYNEQFF,TGTGCCAGCAGCCCCAGACAGGGACACTCCTACAATGAGCAGTTCTTC
-,-,TRBV5-1,TRBJ2-3,CASSGGISTDTQYF,TGCGCCAGCAGTGGCGGGATAAGCACAGATACGCAGTATTTT
few,TRBD1,TRBV5-6,TRBJ1-3,CASSFGGQGAISGNTIYF,TGTGCCAGCAGCTTTGGGGGACAGGGGGCGATCTCTGGAAACACCATATATTTT
-,-,TRBV27,TRBJ2-7,CASTTQGGEQYF,TGTGCCAGCACCACGCAAGGGGGCGAGCAGTACTTC
-,-,TRBV28,TRBJ2-7,CASGRQDRYEQYF,TGTGCCAGCGGACGACAGGACCGCTACGAGCAGTACTTC
-,-,TRBV9,TRBJ2-7,CASSASGGSYEQYF,TGTGCCAGCAGCGCAAGCGGCGGTTCTTACGAGCAGTACTTC
-,-,TRBV28,TRBJ1-1,CAVTEDTEAFF,TGTGCCGTTACCGAGGACACTGAAGCTTTCTTT
-,TRBD1,TRBV9,TRBJ2-7,CASSGGTGGLYYEQYF,TGTGCCAGCAGCGGCGGGACAGGGGGCTTGTATTACGAGCAGTACTTC
-,TRBD2,TRBV15,TRBJ2-1,CATSQVAGGYNEQFF,TGTGCCACCAGCCAGGTGGCGGGAGGGTACAATGAGCAGTTCTTC
-,-,TRBV6-5,TRBJ2-2,CASRIDRGAAGELFF,TGTGCCAGCAGGATTGATCGGGGGGCGGCCGGGGAGCTGTTTTTT
-,TRBD2,TRBV5-1,TRBJ2-3,CASSFPERGRAGTDTQYF,TGCGCCAGCAGCTTCCCCGAGCGCGGGAGGGCCGGCACAGATACGCAGTATTTT
-,-,TRBV18,TRBJ1-1,CASSPDRLNTEAFF,TGTGCCAGCTCTCCTGACAGGCTGAACACTGAAGCTTTCTTT
-,TRBD2,TRBV9,TRBJ2-1,CASSVGGLAGYNEQFF,TGTGCCAGCAGCGTAGGGGGGCTAGCGGGGTACAATGAGCAGTTCTTC
-,-,TRBV6-5,TRBJ2-5,CASSQDGRGLETQYF,TGTGCCAGCAGCCAGGACGGACGGGGTCTAGAGACCCAGTACTTC
-,-,TRBV10-2,TRBJ2-7,CASSDVEYEQYF,TGCGCCAGCAGTGATGTAGAATACGAGCAGTACTTC
few,TRBD1,TRBV6-1,TRBJ2-5,CASTIQGAETQYF,TGTGCCAGCACAATACAGGGGGCAGAGACCCAGTACTTC
-,-,TRBV6-6,TRBJ2-6,CASSWASGANVLTF,TGTGCCAGCTCATGGGCCTCTGGGGCCAACGTCCTGACTTTC
-,TRBD1,TRBV6-6,TRBJ2-1,CASSSRQGIPYNEQFF,TGTGCCAGCAGTTCAAGACAGGGAATCCCCTACAATGAGCAGTTCTTC
-,-,TRBV6-1,TRBJ2-7,CASSVSYEQYF,TGTGCCAGCAGCGTGAGCTACGAGCAGTACTTC
few,TRBD1,TRBV2,TRBJ1-1,CASSQGQGAFF,TGTGCCAGCAGTCAGGGACAGGGAGCTTTCTTT
once,-,TRBV6-1,TRBJ2-2,CASSEALGSSDLKDTGELFF,TGTGCCAGCAGTGAAGCGCTCGGGTCTAGCGACCTCAAAGACACCGGGGAGCTGTTTTTT
-,-,TRBV7-9,TRBJ2-1,CASGVGGYNEQFF,TGTGCCAGCGGGGTAGGGGGCTACAATGAGCAGTTCTTC
few,TRBD1,TRBV5-4,TRBJ2-5,CASSLQGAQETQYF,TGTGCCAGCAGCCTACAGGGGGCTCAAGAGACCCAGTACTTC
-,TRBD1,TRBV5-6,TRBJ1-4,CASSLAGRQGANEKLFF,TGTGCCAGCAGCTTGGCCGGGCGACAGGGAGCTAATGAAAAACTGTTTTTT
-,TRBD1,TRBV19,TRBJ1-1,CASSISDRGNTEAFF,TGTGCCAGTAGTATCAGCGACAGGGGAAACACTGAAGCTTTCTTT
-,TRBD2,TRBV9,TRBJ2-5,CASSVEGGSVKTQYF,TGTGCCAGCAGCGTAGAGGGCGGGAGTGTAAAGACCCAGTACTTC
-,TRBD2,TRBV5-6,TRBJ2-7,CASSSTGGAPYEQYF,TGTGCCAGCAGTTCCACGGGAGGGGCTCCTTACGAGCAGTACTTC
once,-,TRBV6-5,TRBJ2-3,CASRRTVASTDTQYF,TGTGCCAGCAGACGGACAGTCGCTAGCACAGATACGCAGTATTTT
few,TRBD1,TRBV9,TRBJ2-3,CASSLQGAGDTQYF,TGTGCCAGCAGCTTACAGGGGGCGGGAGATACGCAGTATTTT
once,TRBD2,TRBV5-4,TRBJ2-5,CATGLVGFGGETQYF,TGTGCCACCGGACTAGTGGGGTTCGGCGGGGAGACCCAGTACTTC
-,-,TRBV19,TRBJ2-1,CASSIGATGNEQFF,TGTGCCAGTAGTATCGGAGCGACTGGCAATGAGCAGTTCTTC
-,-,TRBV7-2,TRBJ1-1,CASSFLRTEAFF,TGTGCCAGCAGCTTCCTGAGGACTGAAGCTTTCTTT
-,TRBD1,TRBV13,TRBJ2-3,CASIKLVDRGTDTQYF,TGTGCCAGCATCAAACTAGTGGACAGGGGCACAGATACGCAGTATTTT